A selection of T cell receptor beta chains follows, all from one sample in a study of blood T cell repertoires in COVID-19. Profiled with immunoSEQ multiplex PCR; TCRdb holds only in-frame clones, not every one. The repertoire includes 85,000 to 90,000 clones, less than 95% of them detected once, and around 2.3% sits in the top ten. The sequencing sample was made of peripheral blood. All receptors derive from a human donor with active COVID-19. The donor label of this sample is uncertain. Each CDR3 is given with its conserved first and last residue. A D gene is named only where the DNA matches it firmly. Where a row states a size, it is once, few, many or the class of an expanded clone; other rows omit it.

. | TRBJ2-5 | . | TRBV4-3 | CASSQGGDSKETQYF | TGCGCCAGCAGCCAAGGCGGAGACTCGAAAGAGACCCAGTACTTC
. | TRBJ2-7 | TRBD1 | TRBV4-2 | CASSQVGTGLTSSYEQYF | TGTGCCAGCAGCCAAGTTGGGACAGGCCTAACGAGCTCCTACGAGCAGTACTTC
. | TRBJ2-2 | TRBD1 | TRBV14 | CAGSQEHRGYAGELFF | TGTGCCGGCAGCCAAGAACACAGGGGATACGCCGGGGAGCTGTTTTTT
. | TRBJ1-3 | . | TRBV6-1 | CASSEKGRLSGNTIYF | TGTGCCAGCAGTGAAAAAGGCAGGCTCTCTGGAAACACCATATATTTT
. | TRBJ2-7 | TRBD1 | TRBV5-1 | CASSHRDSGVSEQYF | TGCGCCAGCAGCCACCGGGACAGCGGAGTTTCAGAGCAGTACTTC
. | TRBJ2-3 | TRBD2 | TRBV7-9 | CASSAGLAGRSTDTQYF | TGTGCCAGCAGCGCCGGACTAGCGGGACGTAGCACAGATACGCAGTATTTT
. | TRBJ1-1 | TRBD1 | TRBV9 | CASSPPKDRGFTEAFF | TGTGCCAGCAGCCCCCCCAAAGACAGGGGGTTCACTGAAGCTTTCTTT
. | TRBJ1-1 | . | TRBV29-1 | CSVMRATEAFF | TGCAGCGTGATGAGGGCCACTGAAGCTTTCTTT
. | TRBJ2-3 | TRBD2 | TRBV7-7 | CASSFGAGEADTQYF | TGTGCTAGCAGCTTTGGCGCGGGGGAAGCAGATACGCAGTATTTT
. | TRBJ2-7 | TRBD1 | TRBV2 | CASSAGTAYEQYF | TGTGCCAGCAGCGCCGGGACAGCCTACGAGCAGTACTTC
. | TRBJ2-1 | . | TRBV5-1 | CASSLDTIDEQFF | TGCGCCAGCAGCTTGGACACAATCGATGAGCAGTTCTTC
. | TRBJ2-5 | TRBD1 | TRBV5-1 | CASSLGIGTGETQYF | TGCGCCAGCAGCTTGGGAATTGGGACAGGCGAGACCCAGTACTTC
. | TRBJ2-7 | . | TRBV19 | CASSMNLPGGSYEQYF | TGTGCCAGTAGTATGAATCTTCCAGGCGGGTCCTACGAGCAGTACTTC
. | TRBJ2-1 | TRBD2 | TRBV19 | CASSADWEGEQFF | TGTGCCAGTAGTGCCGACTGGGAGGGGGAGCAGTTCTTC
. | TRBJ1-2 | TRBD1 | TRBV6-1 | CASSERGQTYGYTF | TGTGCCAGCAGTGAAAGGGGACAGACCTATGGCTACACCTTC
. | TRBJ1-4 | TRBD1 | TRBV6-5 | CASSTNRGFNEKLFF | TGTGCCAGCAGTACAAACAGGGGCTTTAATGAAAAACTGTTTTTT
. | TRBJ2-2 | TRBD1 | TRBV18 | CASSPGQGAYTGELFF | TGTGCCAGCTCACCCGGACAGGGGGCTTACACCGGGGAGCTGTTTTTT
. | TRBJ1-1 | . | TRBV6-4 | CASSDGTENTEAFF | TGTGCCAGCAGTGACGGGACTGAGAACACTGAAGCTTTCTTT
. | TRBJ2-5 | TRBD1 | TRBV7-3 | CASSSGTGRQETQYF | TGTGCCAGCAGCTCCGGGACAGGCCGCCAAGAGACCCAGTACTTC
. | TRBJ2-1 | TRBD1 | TRBV27 | CASRTGYNEQFF | TGTGCCAGCCGGACAGGGTACAATGAGCAGTTCTTC
. | TRBJ1-4 | . | TRBV7-2 | CASSLGNRYFEKLFF | TGTGCCAGCAGCTTAGGGAACAGATACTTTGAAAAACTGTTTTTT
. | TRBJ1-1 | . | TRBV6-1 | CASSEWTGNTEAFF | TGTGCCAGCAGTGAATGGACTGGGAACACTGAAGCTTTCTTT
once | TRBJ2-3 | TRBD2 | TRBV19 | CASSIEGGGRQYF | TGTGCCAGTAGTATAGAGGGCGGGGGTAGGCAGTATTTT
. | TRBJ1-2 | TRBD1 | TRBV4-2 | CASTPTWTGPNGYTF | TGTGCCAGCACCCCGACCTGGACAGGTCCGAATGGCTACACCTTC
. | TRBJ1-1 | . | TRBV5-8 | CASSSVGGLTEAFF | TGTGCCAGCAGCTCTGTGGGGGGGCTTACTGAAGCTTTCTTT
. | TRBJ2-1 | . | TRBV13 | CASSPGGGALLNEQFF | TGTGCCAGCAGCCCCGGAGGGGGGGCCTTGTTGAATGAGCAGTTCTTC
. | TRBJ2-3 | TRBD1 | TRBV6-1 | CASSEGQKIDTQYF | TGTGCCAGCAGTGAGGGACAGAAAATAGATACGCAGTATTTT
few | TRBJ2-1 | TRBD2 | TRBV10-3 | CAISDIAGRDNEQFF | TGTGCCATCAGTGATATAGCGGGGCGAGACAATGAGCAGTTCTTC
once | TRBJ2-1 | TRBD2 | TRBV27 | CASSLLGGGDNEQFF | TGTGCCAGCAGTTTATTGGGCGGGGGGGACAATGAGCAGTTCTTC
. | TRBJ2-7 | TRBD1 | TRBV4-1 | CASSQDRGDEQYF | TGCGCCAGCAGCCAGGACAGGGGGGACGAGCAGTACTTC
once | TRBJ1-5 | . | TRBV6-2/TRBV6-3 | CASSSRGWVIAGNQPQHF | TGTGCCAGCAGTTCTCGAGGATGGGTGATAGCTGGCAATCAGCCCCAGCATTTT
. | TRBJ2-1 | . | TRBV10-1 | CASSEDKVGNEQFF | TGCGCCAGCAGTGAGGACAAAGTGGGCAATGAGCAGTTCTTC
many | TRBJ2-2 | . | TRBV7-3 | CASSLNFGGELFF | TGTGCCAGCAGCTTAAATTTCGGCGGGGAGCTGTTTTTT
. | TRBJ2-1 | TRBD2 | TRBV24-1 | CATSDPSGGAVSYNEQFF | TGTGCCACCAGTGATCCTAGCGGGGGGGCGGTCTCCTACAATGAGCAGTTCTTC
. | TRBJ1-6 | . | TRBV6-5 | CASNSNSNNSPLHF | TGTGCCAGCAACTCTAACTCTAATAATTCACCCCTCCACTTT
. | TRBJ2-1 | . | TRBV27 | CASSFVGHYNEQFF | TGTGCCAGCAGTTTCGTGGGGCACTACAATGAGCAGTTCTTC
. | TRBJ1-1 | . | TRBV2 | CASTLDTGMNTEAFF | TGTGCCAGCACCTTGGACACTGGGATGAACACTGAAGCTTTCTTT
. | TRBJ2-7 | . | TRBV7-9 | CASSQVGGDHEQYF | TGTGCCAGCAGCCAGGTTGGAGGGGACCACGAGCAGTACTTC
once | TRBJ1-6 | . | TRBV6-1 | CASSENRRSSPLHF | TGTGCCAGCAGTGAAAATAGAAGGAGTTCACCCCTCCACTTT
. | TRBJ1-4 | . | TRBV7-2 | CASSLNGQGLNEKLFF | TGTGCCAGCAGCTTAAATGGGCAGGGCCTGAATGAAAAACTGTTTTTT
once | TRBJ2-1 | TRBD2 | TRBV7-3 | CASSPGGASYNEQFF | TGTGCCAGCAGCCCGGGGGGGGCGTCCTACAATGAGCAGTTCTTC
. | TRBJ2-3 | TRBD2 | TRBV3-1/TRBV3-2 | CASSFSGGAKDTQYF | TGTGCCAGCAGTTTTAGCGGGGGGGCGAAAGATACGCAGTATTTT
. | TRBJ1-2 | TRBD1 | TRBV29-1 | CSVGTVHGYTF | TGCAGCGTGGGGACAGTTCATGGCTACACCTTC
. | TRBJ2-5 | TRBD1 | TRBV6-5 | CASQGQGNWETQYF | TGTGCCAGTCAAGGACAGGGAAACTGGGAGACCCAGTACTTC
. | TRBJ2-6 | . | TRBV5-1 | CASSLTSARDRSDSGANVLTF | TGCGCCAGCAGCTTGACCAGTGCGCGTGACAGGTCCGACTCTGGGGCCAACGTCCTGACTTTC
. | TRBJ1-2 | . | TRBV6-2/TRBV6-3 | CASSYSIGRQNYGYTF | TGTGCCAGCAGTTACTCGATTGGGCGACAGAACTATGGCTACACCTTC
. | TRBJ1-2 | . | TRBV11-2 | CASSLDSGFFNGYTF | TGTGCCAGCAGCTTAGATTCAGGGTTCTTTAATGGCTACACCTTC
. | TRBJ2-7 | . | TRBV2 | CASRSDSSYEQYF | TGTGCCAGCAGGAGTGACAGCTCCTACGAGCAGTACTTC
. | TRBJ2-7 | TRBD2 | TRBV29-1 | CSVELGTSGGTYEQYF | TGCAGCGTTGAACTCGGGACTAGCGGGGGGACCTACGAGCAGTACTTC
. | TRBJ2-1 | TRBD1 | TRBV11-3 | CASSSRQGPYNEQFF | TGTGCCAGCAGCTCCCGACAGGGCCCATACAATGAGCAGTTCTTC
. | TRBJ1-1 | . | TRBV7-8 | CASSIRGGETEAFF | TGTGCCAGCAGCATTCGTGGGGGGGAGACTGAAGCTTTCTTT
. | TRBJ2-2 | . | TRBV6-5 | CASNRPGTGELFF | TGTGCCAGCAACCGCCCGGGAACCGGGGAGCTGTTTTTT
. | TRBJ1-1 | TRBD1 | TRBV5-1 | CASSSGLRGQTEAFF | TGCGCCAGCAGCTCGGGCCTCAGGGGGCAGACTGAAGCTTTCTTT
. | TRBJ2-7 | . | TRBV3-1/TRBV3-2 | CASSPTSMIGLFTYEQYF | TGTGCCAGCAGCCCAACCTCAATGATCGGGTTGTTCACCTACGAGCAGTACTTC
. | TRBJ1-5 | . | TRBV19 | CASTLIGGNQPQHF | TGTGCCAGTACCCTAATTGGTGGCAATCAGCCCCAGCATTTT